A single sample is the source of the 4 T cell receptor beta chains below, sequenced in a study of identical twins' blood T cells (dated by TCRdb to the early 2010s). Library prep was done by 5' RACE. Instrument used: Illumina Genome Analyzer IIx. Starting from the raw public reads, TCRdb applied fastp trimming at Q25, assembled clones with MiXCR and retained in-frame beta chains. Rows merge per CDR3 protein into single entries with the most common DNA and genes. Here the sample has roughly 340,000 distinct CDR3 sequences; about 28% occur a single time. 6.1% of the sample rests with the top ten. The sequenced material came from PBMCs. The receptor source for this set is a woman between 18 and 55 years old in good health.

This clonotype was counted a few times. The J gene is TRBJ2-1, the V gene TRBV12-3 or TRBV12-4; 14 bases agree with TRBD2. After removal of 6 bases from V and 8 bases from J, the junction contained 3 bases not matched to a gene. The CDR3 has 14 residues. The CDR3 DNA sequence: TGTGCCAGCAGCGGGACTAGCGGGAGCTATGAGCAGTTCTTC. Translated, it gives CASSGTSGSYEQFF.

The sample holds one count of this clonotype. The gene calls are TRBV7-2 and TRBJ1-3; 8 bases map to TRBD1. The V gene end was trimmed by 8 bases and the J gene end by 1 base; junction bases not matched to a gene: 7. CDR3 length: 15 residues. CDR1 and CDR2 from the germline V gene are SGHTA and FQGNSA. DNA of the CDR3: TGTGCCAGCGCCCTAACAGGGGGTTCTGGAAACACCATATATTTT. Translating it yields CASALTGGSGNTIYF.

This chain's CDR3 is CASSSATPNTEAFF. The DNA of the CDR3 is TGTGCCAGCAGTTCAGCGACTCCGAACACTGAAGCTTTCTTT. The J gene is TRBJ1-1, the V gene TRBV12-3 or TRBV12-4; D remains unclear. V shed 4 bases and J shed 1 base, with 10 bases lying between them. This CDR3 comprises 14 residues.

As DNA, the CDR3 is TGTGCCAGCAGTGAGGACATCGGCTCATATAGCAATCAGCCCCAGCATTTT. Translation: CASSEDIGSYSNQPQHF. The V call is TRBV27, the J call TRBJ1-5, with D maybe TRBD1 (5 bases). CDR3 length: 17 amino acids. Germline V CDR1 and CDR2: MNHEY, SMNVEV (reference sequence). The V end lost 5 bases, the J end lost 0 bases, and 17 bases lay between the germline ends.